This TCR beta chain was captured by sequencing in a study of control samples from healthy donors and cancer patients. Only in-frame clones appear in the TCRdb table, and some are missing; sequencing was by immunoSEQ multiplex PCR. The sample consists of approximately 100,000 clones, approximately 86% of them appearing once. Germline CDR1 LNHDA, CDR2 SQIVND (reference sequence). This CDR3 has 15 residues. Trimming removed 0 bases at V and 2 bases at J, with 8 bases between. The source is a man aged 25 to 40 in good health. The chain has TRBV19 and TRBJ1-5, with a weak D call TRBD1 (5 bases). Sequencing used blood. CDR3 sequence (DNA): TGTGCCAGTAGTATAGATCTACAGGGCAATCAGCCCCAGCATTTT. Its translation is CASSIDLQGNQPQHF.